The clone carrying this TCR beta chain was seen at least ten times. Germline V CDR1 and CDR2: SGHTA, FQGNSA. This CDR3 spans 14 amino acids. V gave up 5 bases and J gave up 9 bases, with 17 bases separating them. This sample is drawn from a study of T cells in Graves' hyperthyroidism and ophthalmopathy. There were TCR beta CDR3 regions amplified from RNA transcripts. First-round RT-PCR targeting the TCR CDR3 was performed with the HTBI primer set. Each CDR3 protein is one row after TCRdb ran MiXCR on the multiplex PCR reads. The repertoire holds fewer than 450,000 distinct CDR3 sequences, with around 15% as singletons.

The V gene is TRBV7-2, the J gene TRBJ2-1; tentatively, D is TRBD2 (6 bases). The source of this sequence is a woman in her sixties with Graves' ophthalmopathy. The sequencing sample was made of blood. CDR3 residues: CASSTGPAGGEQFF. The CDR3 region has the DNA TGTGCCAGCAGCACGGGACCCGCCGGGGGTGAGCAGTTCTTC.